The next 13 T cell receptor beta chains were all read from a single sample in a study of OX40 agonist ivuxolimab in advanced cancers. Assay used: immunoSEQ multiplex PCR; TCRdb lists only in-frame clones, some missing. The sample includes about 84,000 clones, approximately 93% of them seen just once. This sample comprised CD4+ or CD8+ T cells sorted from blood, obtained in a trial of the OX40 agonist ivuxolimab. These TCRs come from an adult with an advanced solid tumor such as melanoma, head and neck, liver or kidney cancer.

V is TRBV27 and J is TRBJ2-1, with D maybe TRBD2 (6 bases). V gave up 7 bases and J gave up 9 bases, with 22 bases separating them. From germline, CDR1 is MNHEY and CDR2 SMNVEV (reference sequence). The CDR3 consists of 15 residues. CDR3 in amino acids: CASTPPGSMEGEQFF. For the CDR3, the DNA is TGTGCCAGCACTCCTCCCGGCTCAATGGAGGGTGAGCAGTTCTTC.

The chain employs TRBV9 and TRBJ2-7; the D gene is possibly TRBD2 (5 bases). Trimming took off 0 bases at V and 0 bases at J, with 10 bases between the two ends. The CDR3 covers 15 residues. Germline values: CDR1 SGDLS, CDR2 YYNGEE. The CDR3 region has the DNA TGTGCCAGCAGCGTAGGACTATCTGACTCCTACGAGCAGTACTTC. Amino acid sequence: CASSVGLSDSYEQYF.

This chain connects TRBV19 to TRBJ1-5; possible D gene TRBD1, 6 bases. Between the trimmed V and J ends, which lost 3 bases and 2 bases, there was a span of 11 bases. CDR1 LNHDA and CDR2 SQIVND come from the germline V gene (reference sequence). The length of the CDR3 is 15 residues. CDR3 DNA: TGTGCCAGTAGTATCTGGGCAGGGGGCAATCAGCCCCAGCATTTT. It encodes CASSIWAGGNQPQHF.

The chain couples TRBV21-1 to TRBJ2-1; the tabulated D call, TRBD2, remains unverified against the DNA. TRBV21-1 is a pseudogene segment. The CDR3 loop spans 17 amino acids. This CDR3 reads CASSKDPTSGIYNEQFF. CDR3 bases: TGTGCCAGCAGCAAAGACCCGACTAGCGGGATTTACAATGAGCAGTTCTTC.

This rearrangement joins TRBV7-8 to TRBJ2-7, with unresolved D. V gave up 0 bases and J gave up 3 bases, with 9 bases separating them. This CDR3 has 14 residues. CDR1 and CDR2 from the germline V gene are SGHVS and FQNEAQ. CDR3 sequence (DNA): TGTGCCAGCAGCTTAGCGGCGAGCGACTACGAGCAGTACTTC. Residues: CASSLAASDYEQYF. Full variable domain (remainder filled in from reference TRBV7-8 and TRBJ2-7): GAGVSQSPRYKVAKRGQDVALRCDPISGHVSLFWYQQALGQGPEFLTYFQNEAQLDKSGLPSDRFFAERPEGSVSTLKIQRTQQEDSAVYLCASSLAASDYEQYFGPGTRLTVT.

This sequence joins TRBV13 and TRBJ2-1; unclear D gene. This CDR3 comprises 13 residues. Germline V gene sequence: CDR1 PRHDT, CDR2 FYEKMQ (reference sequence). Deletions cut 5 bases from V and 7 bases from J, with 12 bases between. The CDR3 protein is CASSPSRANEQFF. For the CDR3, the DNA is TGTGCCAGCAGCCCCTCAAGAGCTAATGAGCAGTTCTTC.

The chain is built from TRBV6-6 and TRBJ1-1; D gene ambiguous. The CDR3 is 13 residues long. V gave up 3 bases and J gave up 4 bases, with 9 bases separating them. The germline CDR1 and CDR2 sequences are MNHNY and SVGAGI (reference sequence). CDR3 residues: CASSYEDFTEAFF. DNA of the CDR3: TGTGCCAGCAGTTATGAGGATTTCACTGAAGCTTTCTTT.

The chain uses TRBV4-1 and TRBJ1-2; no clear D. The V gene's germline CDR1 is MGHRA and CDR2 YSYEKL. Trimming removed 3 bases at V and 5 bases at J, with 7 bases between. This CDR3 has 12 amino acids. The CDR3 sequence is CASSQGVYGYTF. CDR3 nucleotide sequence: TGCGCCAGCAGCCAGGGTGTGTATGGCTACACCTTC.

The chain employs TRBV10-3 and TRBJ1-4; D remains ambiguous. V was trimmed by 10 bases and J by 8 bases, leaving 17 bases between them. Germline CDR1 and CDR2: ENHRY and SYGVKD. This CDR3 spans 13 amino acids. CDR3 amino acids: CATGREGLEKLFF. The CDR3 DNA reads TGTGCCACCGGTCGGGAGGGCCTAGAAAAACTGTTTTTT.

This sequence joins TRBV19 and TRBJ2-7; 8 bases are shared with TRBD1. Per germline, CDR1 LNHDA and CDR2 SQIVND (reference sequence). After removal of 0 bases from V and 1 base from J, the junction contained 5 bases not matched to a gene. The CDR3 has 16 amino acids. For the CDR3, the DNA is TGTGCCAGTAGTATAGATCCGGGACAGGTTTCCTACGAGCAGTACTTC. It specifies CASSIDPGQVSYEQYF.

This chain joins TRBV9 and TRBJ1-2; the D gene is possibly TRBD1 (6 bases). V lost 1 base and J lost 4, with 17 bases in between. The CDR3 spans 16 residues. Looked up from germline, CDR1 is SGDLS and CDR2 is YYNGEE. CDR3 sequence (DNA): TGTGCCAGCAGCGTAATTTCGGGAGGGGGAACCTATGGCTACACCTTC. It translates to CASSVISGGGTYGYTF.

The gene calls are TRBV5-1 and TRBJ2-2; TRBD2 might be the D (5 bases). The length of the CDR3 is 14 residues. In germline, CDR1 is SGHRS, CDR2 YFSETQ. V lost 0 bases and J lost 6, with 9 bases in between. CDR3 region: CASSLERSPGELFF. For the CDR3, the DNA is TGCGCCAGCAGCTTGGAGCGGTCCCCCGGGGAGCTGTTTTTT.

This chain uses TRBV2 with TRBJ2-1, with D maybe TRBD2 (5 bases). CDR3 length: 15 amino acids. The germline CDR1 and CDR2 sequences are SNHLY and FYNNEI. V was cut by 11 bases and J by 4 bases, with 21 bases left in between. The CDR3 DNA is TGTGCCGTCACGGGGATTAGCGACCCATACAATGAGCAGTTCTTC. Translating it yields CAVTGISDPYNEQFF. Full variable domain (remainder filled in from reference TRBV2 and TRBJ2-1): EPEVTQTPSHQVTQMGQEVILRCVPISNHLYFYWYRQILGQKVEFLVSFYNNEISEKSEIFDDQFSVERPDGSNFTLKIRSTKLEDSAMYFCAVTGISDPYNEQFFGPGTRLTVL.